This T cell receptor beta chain originates from a study of blood T cells in healthy people across ages. Overall study findings and caveats: Higher diversity, along with more naive CD4+ cells, distinguished long-lived donors from aged donors.

This clonotype has only a few counts. Its antigen is not identified. Combining a sample-barcoded 5' primer with a J-beta primer mix, a second PCR ran for 7 to 11 cycles. Using its own MiXCR run on the 5' RACE reads, TCRdb lists one record per CDR3 protein. The sample has hundreds of thousands of distinct CDR3 sequences, around 24% seen once. Germline values: CDR1 SGHAT, CDR2 FQDESV (reference sequence). This CDR3 is built from 14 residues. These same records also appear under a second study, on T cells of mothers and their children.

The chain combines TRBV11-1 with TRBJ2-5; D might be TRBD1 or TRBD2, each matching 5 bases. The DNA end is more similar to TRBJ2-7, so the J call may be wrong. This clonotype was sampled from a boy aged 5-17 years in good health. Sequenced material: blood. CDR3: CASSRGRSSYEQYF. For the CDR3, the DNA is TGTGCCAGCAGCCGGGGACGGAGCTCCTACGAGCAGTACTTC.